This TCR beta chain was profiled in a study of Graves' ophthalmopathy and Graves' hyperthyroidism. Across the study: The collection of peripheral blood took place at initial diagnosis, before any treatment.

Ten or more counts support this clonotype. Its antigen is currently unknown. Study findings and constraints: Ophthalmopathy cases were distinguished from stable hyperthyroidism by a 13-signature model, reaching around 88% sensitivity and 81.08% specificity. Ophthalmopathy progression predictions by the model showed roughly 77% specificity and 70.59% sensitivity. Blood shared most expanded thyroid clonotypes above 0.001 frequency.

The TCR beta CDR3 regions underwent amplification from RNA transcripts. A first-round RT-PCR used HTBI primers, followed by a second-round multiplex PCR. TCRdb reprocessed the multiplex PCR reads via MiXCR and lists one record per CDR3 protein. The data show under 350,000 distinct CDR3 sequences, about a sixth seen once. Looked up from germline, CDR1 is MGHRA and CDR2 is YSYEKL. This CDR3 comprises 14 residues. V was pared by 2 bases and J by 7 bases, with 7 bases of the junction left unmatched. This sequence originates from an adult man with Graves' ophthalmopathy. The specimen sequenced was peripheral blood. The chain links TRBV4-1 to TRBJ1-1, with TRBD1 matching over 7 bases. CDR3 sequence: CASSQPTGTLEAFF. The CDR3 coding sequence is TGCGCCAGCAGCCAACCGACAGGGACCCTTGAAGCTTTCTTT.